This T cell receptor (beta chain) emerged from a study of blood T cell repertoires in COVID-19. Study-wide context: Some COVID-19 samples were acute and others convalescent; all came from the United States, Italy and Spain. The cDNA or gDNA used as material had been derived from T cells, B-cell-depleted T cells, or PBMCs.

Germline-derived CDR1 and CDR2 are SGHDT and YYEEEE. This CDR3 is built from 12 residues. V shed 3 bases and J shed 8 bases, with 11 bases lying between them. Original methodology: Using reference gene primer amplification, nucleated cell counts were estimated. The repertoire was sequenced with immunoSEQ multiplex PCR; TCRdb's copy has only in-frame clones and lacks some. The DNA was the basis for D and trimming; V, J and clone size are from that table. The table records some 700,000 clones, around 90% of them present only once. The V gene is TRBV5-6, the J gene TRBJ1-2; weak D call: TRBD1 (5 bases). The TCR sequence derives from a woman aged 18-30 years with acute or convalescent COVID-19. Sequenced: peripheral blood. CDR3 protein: CASSYEQEGYTF. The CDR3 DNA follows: TGTGCCAGCAGCTACGAACAGGAGGGCTACACCTTC. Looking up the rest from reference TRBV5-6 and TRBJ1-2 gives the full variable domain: DAGVTQSPTHLIKTRGQQVTLRCSPKSGHDTVSWYQQALGQGPQFIFQYYEEEERQRGNFPDRFSGHQFPNYSSELNVNALLLGDSALYLCASSYEQEGYTFGSGTRLTVV.